A single sample is the source of the 17 T cell receptor beta chains below, sequenced in a study of OX40 agonist ivuxolimab in advanced cancers. The repertoire was sequenced with immunoSEQ multiplex PCR; TCRdb's copy has only in-frame clones and lacks some. The sample includes about 64,000 clones, roughly 85% of them seen just once. The source was CD4+ or CD8+ T cells sorted from blood, collected in a trial of the OX40 agonist ivuxolimab. Receptors were obtained from an adult with an advanced solid tumor such as melanoma, head and neck, liver or kidney cancer.

This chain uses TRBV19 with TRBJ1-5; TRBD1 is a possible D gene (5 bases). This CDR3 spans 15 amino acids. Germline-derived CDR1 and CDR2 are LNHDA and SQIVND (reference sequence). The V end was cut by 4 bases, the J end by 2 bases, with 12 bases between. The CDR3 sequence: CASSTGVGGNQPQHF. DNA of the CDR3: TGTGCCAGTAGTACCGGCGTAGGGGGCAATCAGCCCCAGCATTTT.

V and J are TRBV7-2 and TRBJ2-7, with D possibly matching TRBD2 (5 bases). Trimming removed 5 bases at V and 2 bases at J, with 16 bases between. CDR3 length: 15 amino acids. Germline CDR1 SGHTA, CDR2 FQGNSA. Here the CDR3 DNA reads TGTGCCAGCAGCACACCTGGGCAAGCGGCCTACGAGCAGTACTTC. This encodes CASSTPGQAAYEQYF.

The chain employs TRBV29-1 and TRBJ1-2; 7 nucleotides agree with TRBD1. The germline V gene encodes CDR1 SQVTM and CDR2 ANQGSEA. V lost 7 bases to trimming and J lost 8 bases; unmatched junction nucleotides: 10. The CDR3 covers 12 residues. The CDR3 region has the DNA TGCAGCGGCCTACAGGGGCGAGGAGGCTACACCTTC. Translated, it gives CSGLQGRGGYTF.

J is TRBJ2-1 and V is TRBV30; 8 nucleotides line up with TRBD2. The CDR3 totals 17 residues. V shed 2 bases and J 2 bases; nucleotides not matched to a gene: 11. Per the germline V gene, CDR1 is GTSNPN and CDR2 is SVGIG (reference sequence). The CDR3 region has the DNA TGTGCCTGGAGTACCAAAAGCGGGAGTGTCCCCTACAATGAGCAGTTCTTC. It codes for CAWSTKSGSVPYNEQFF.

The chain uses TRBV5-4 and TRBJ2-3; 11 bases are a match to TRBD2. V was clipped by 2 bases and J by 6 bases; unmatched bases: 8. The length of the CDR3 is 16 residues. Germline values: CDR1 SGHNT, CDR2 YYREEE (reference sequence). The CDR3 protein is CASSFPTSGEHDTQYF. In nucleotides, the CDR3 is TGTGCCAGCAGCTTTCCGACTAGCGGGGAACACGATACGCAGTATTTT.

The chain employs TRBV18 and TRBJ2-5; no definite D call. The CDR3 has 13 amino acids. From germline, CDR1 is KGHSH and CDR2 LQKENI. V shed 0 bases and J shed 2 bases, with 4 bases lying between them. The CDR3 spells CASSPPSQETQYF. The CDR3 DNA reads TGTGCCAGCTCACCACCGTCTCAAGAGACCCAGTACTTC.

The chain carries TRBV27 and TRBJ2-1; D may correspond to TRBD1 or TRBD2 (6 bases each). CDR1 and CDR2 (germline): MNHEY, SMNVEV (reference sequence). The CDR3 extends over 19 amino acids. V lost 5 bases and J 4 bases, leaving 27 bases between the germline ends. In DNA, the CDR3 is TGTGCCAGCAGTCCACCATTGTGGGAGGCCAGGGGATTATACAATGAGCAGTTCTTC. Amino acid sequence: CASSPPLWEARGLYNEQFF.

The chain carries TRBV11-2 and TRBJ2-1, with 10 nucleotides matching TRBD2. Germline V lookup: CDR1 SGHAT, CDR2 FQNNGV. This CDR3 region has 15 residues. J gave up 7 bases and V 3 bases, and 6 bases lay outside the gene matches. CDR3 sequence reads: CASSFISGGANEQFF. The DNA for the CDR3 is TGTGCCAGCAGCTTTATAAGCGGGGGGGCGAATGAGCAGTTCTTC.

The chain has TRBV19 and TRBJ1-5; 7 bases match TRBD1. The V gene end was trimmed by 5 bases and the J gene end by 8 bases; junction bases not matched to a gene: 12. Germline-derived CDR1 and CDR2 are LNHDA and SQIVND (reference sequence). The CDR3 is 15 amino acids. CDR3 in amino acids: CASSPRDSEWEPQHF. CDR3 nucleotide sequence: TGTGCCAGTAGTCCACGGGACAGCGAATGGGAGCCCCAGCATTTT.

V usage is TRBV6-5 and J usage is TRBJ2-5, with D possibly TRBD2 on 5 matching bases. The J call may not be correct, given that the DNA end is closer to TRBJ2-7. Germline CDR1 MNHEY, CDR2 SVGAGI. The CDR3 has 14 residues. This chain's CDR3 is CASSQRDLSYEQYF. CDR3 DNA sequence: TGTGCCAGCAGCCAGAGGGATCTCTCCTACGAGCAGTACTTC.

The rearrangement joins TRBV7-2 to TRBJ2-1, with unresolved D. The CDR3 is 12 residues long. The germline gives CDR1 SGHTA, CDR2 FQGNSA. Trimming took 3 bases from V and 7 from J, leaving 7 bases between them. This CDR3 reads CASSFYGNEQFF. DNA of the CDR3: TGTGCCAGCAGCTTCTACGGGAATGAGCAGTTCTTC. The whole variable domain, remainder taken from reference TRBV7-2 and TRBJ2-1, is GAGVSQSPSNKVTEKGKDVELRCDPISGHTALYWYRQSLGQGLEFLIYFQGNSAPDKSGLPSDRFSAERTGGSVSTLTIQRTQQEDSAVYLCASSFYGNEQFFGPGTRLTVL.

The rearrangement joins TRBV18 to TRBJ2-1; no firm D call. V was shortened by 3 bases and J by 5 bases, with 8 bases between the two germline ends. There are 13 residues in the CDR3. CDR1 is KGHSH, CDR2 LQKENI, per germline. The CDR3 DNA reads TGTGCCAGCTCACCGGATTCCCACAATGAGCAGTTCTTC. This sequence encodes CASSPDSHNEQFF.

The count of this clone is one. The rearrangement joins TRBV30 to TRBJ2-3; D is undetermined. This CDR3 comprises 13 residues. Germline V gives CDR1 GTSNPN, CDR2 SVGIG (reference sequence). V was clipped by 3 bases and J by 3 bases, with 10 bases between them. Written as DNA, the CDR3 is TGTGCCTGGAGGGCTCACGGGACAGATACGCAGTATTTT. Protein product: CAWRAHGTDTQYF.

This rearrangement joins TRBV9 to TRBJ2-1; no reliable D call. Deletions cut 1 base from V and 7 bases from J, with 12 bases between. Germline values: CDR1 SGDLS, CDR2 YYNGEE. The CDR3 length is 14 residues. CDR3 nucleotide sequence: TGTGCCAGCAGCGTAAGGCAGGACGGGAATGAGCAGTTCTTC. Translation gives CASSVRQDGNEQFF.

This clone was counted a few times. This sequence joins TRBV7-2 and TRBJ1-2; 7 nucleotides line up with TRBD1. CDR1 is SGHTA, CDR2 FQGNSA, per germline. CDR3 length: 15 amino acids. V trimming: 0 bases; J trimming: 2 bases; junction bases outside the gene matches: 3. In nucleotides, the CDR3 is TGTGCCAGCAGCTTAGCGACAGGGACGAACTATGGCTACACCTTC. Amino acid sequence: CASSLATGTNYGYTF.

The chain recombines TRBV6-1 with TRBJ1-6; D gene ambiguous. The CDR3 sequence is 14 residues long. The germline V gene encodes CDR1 MNHNS and CDR2 SASEGT. Trimming cost V 3 bases and J 6 bases, with 9 bases left between them. The chain's CDR3 is CASSDGRFNSPLHF. In DNA, the CDR3 is TGTGCCAGCAGTGACGGGCGCTTTAATTCACCCCTCCACTTT.

This clone was detected only once. The V call is TRBV7-9, the J call TRBJ1-1; TRBD1 matches at 8 bases. CDR1 SEHNR and CDR2 FQNEAQ come from the germline V gene (reference sequence). V trimming: 5 bases; J trimming: 4 bases; junction bases outside the gene matches: 9. The CDR3 contains 15 residues. Written as DNA, the CDR3 is TGTGCCAGCAGCGTTAACAGGGGGGTTGGCACTGAAGCTTTCTTT. Translation gives CASSVNRGVGTEAFF. Full variable domain (outside the CDR3, taken from reference TRBV7-9 and TRBJ1-1): DTGVSQNPRHKITKRGQNVTFRCDPISEHNRLYWYRQTLGQGPEFLTYFQNEAQLEKSRLLSDRFSAERPKGSFSTLEIQRTEQGDSAMYLCASSVNRGVGTEAFFGQGTRLTVV.